The entry below gives a single T cell receptor beta chain sequence along with its context. CDR3 length: 17 amino acids. Germline lookup yields CDR1 SGHRS and CDR2 YFSETQ. The junction had 6 bases not matched to a gene; V was cut back by 1 base and J by 3 bases. Profiling relied on immunoSEQ multiplex PCR, and the TCRdb table lists in-frame clones only, not all of them. The sample shows around 270,000 clones, about 85% of them seen only once. This sample is part of a study of blood T cell repertoires in COVID-19. The clonotype comes from a man aged 60-69 years who had recovered from COVID-19. The chain couples TRBV5-1 to TRBJ2-3; 12 positions match TRBD2. The sequenced material came from peripheral blood. CDR3 nucleotides: TGCGCCAGCAGCTTGCTAGCGGGGGGGCTCGGTACAGATACGCAGTATTTT. This gives the protein CASSLLAGGLGTDTQYF.